This T cell receptor (beta chain) was found in a study of shared T cell receptors in the human thymus. The CDR3 totals 15 residues. Trimming left V 6 bases short and J 2 bases short, with 17 bases between. The V gene's germline CDR1 is WSHSY and CDR2 SAAADI. Clones were sequenced by immunoSEQ multiplex PCR, and TCRdb holds only the in-frame ones, with some missing. The repertoire includes some 700,000 clones, approximately 83% of them detected once, and 0.0095% to 0.011% sits in the top ten. The same specimen was also included in a second study, on human thymus T cells. From that report: The source of the thymus tissue was resections taken during corrective heart surgery.

This sequence was found in a girl under three years old with a congenital heart defect. Sequenced sample: thymocytes. The chain is built from TRBV10-2 and TRBJ2-7, with D maybe TRBD2 (6 bases). CDR3 DNA: TGCGCCAGCAGCCCCAGGGAGGCGTCTGCCTACGAGCAGTACTTC. Its protein is CASSPREASAYEQYF.